These 16 T cell receptor beta chains were sequenced from one sample in a study of OX40 agonist ivuxolimab in advanced cancers. The library was obtained by the immunoSEQ multiplex PCR assay. TCRdb mirrors the immuneACCESS table, restricted to in-frame sequences. Some clones are absent from its copies; in checked studies, under half trace to an unresolved V gene, and the reason for the others is unknown. The sample has about 80,000 clones on record, 80% to 90% of them singletons. The ten most abundant clones make up around 25% of the sample. The sample consisted of CD4+ or CD8+ T cells sorted from blood, taken in a trial of the OX40 agonist ivuxolimab. The receptors shown here come from an adult with an advanced solid tumor such as melanoma, head and neck, liver or kidney cancer.

In DNA, the CDR3 is TGTGCCAGCAGCAGAACAAACAGGGGACTACTCAATGAGCAGTTCTTC. Encoded protein: CASSRTNRGLLNEQFF. The V gene is TRBV21-1, the J gene TRBJ2-1. TRBV21-1 is labeled a pseudogene. The CDR3 sequence is 16 residues long.

The chain is built from TRBV10-3 and TRBJ1-2; 8 bases are a match to TRBD1. J gave up 4 bases and V 0 bases, and 7 bases lay outside the gene matches. The germline CDR1 and CDR2 sequences are ENHRY and SYGVKD. The CDR3 has 16 residues. In DNA, the CDR3 is TGTGCCATCAGTGAGTCGACCCTAGGGACAGGCTATGGCTACACCTTC. Translation gives CAISESTLGTGYGYTF.

This chain joins TRBV18 and TRBJ1-2; tentative D call: TRBD1 (6 bases). CDR1 KGHSH and CDR2 LQKENI come from the germline V gene. CDR3 length: 14 residues. Trimming took off 3 bases at V and 5 bases at J, with 13 bases between the two ends. The CDR3 sequence: CASSPTGGEYGYTF. The CDR3 nucleotides read TGTGCCAGCTCACCTACGGGGGGCGAGTATGGCTACACCTTC.

The chain couples TRBV14 to TRBJ1-1; D call uncertain. V was pared by 2 bases and J by 0 bases, with 10 bases between. This CDR3 comprises 15 residues. Germline V gene data show CDR1 as SGHDN and CDR2 as FVKESK. The CDR3 sequence is CASSQYQLLNTEAFF. The CDR3 DNA reads TGTGCCAGCAGCCAATATCAACTTTTGAACACTGAAGCTTTCTTT. The whole variable domain, filled in from reference TRBV14 and TRBJ1-1, reads EAGVTQFPSHSVIEKGQTVTLRCDPISGHDNLYWYRRVMGKEIKFLLHFVKESKQDESGMPNNRFLAERTGGTYSTLKVQPAELEDSGVYFCASSQYQLLNTEAFFGQGTRLTVV.

This clone was seen only once. The chain links TRBV7-9 to TRBJ2-7; either TRBD1 or TRBD2 may fit D (6 bases each). Looked up from germline, CDR1 is SEHNR and CDR2 is FQNEAQ (reference sequence). The CDR3 runs 15 residues. Trimming took 5 bases from V and 2 from J, leaving 16 bases between them. The CDR3: CASSRTGRPPYEQYF. The DNA of the CDR3 is TGTGCCAGCAGCCGTACAGGGAGGCCCCCCTACGAGCAGTACTTC.

The chain is built from TRBV18 and TRBJ2-5, with 8 bases aligning to TRBD2. The trim removed 5 bases at V and 2 bases at J, leaving 7 bases unmatched. Germline CDR1 KGHSH, CDR2 LQKENI. CDR3 size: 15 residues. The CDR3: CASSKLAGGQETQYF. The CDR3 nucleotides are TGTGCCAGCTCAAAGTTGGCGGGGGGTCAAGAGACCCAGTACTTC.

CDR3 loop: CASSLGQVASPLHF. The CDR3 bases are TGTGCCAGCAGCTTGGGACAGGTAGCTTCACCCCTCCACTTT. The gene calls are TRBV5-8 and TRBJ1-6; a possible D gene is TRBD1 (6 bases). V dropped 0 bases and J dropped 9 bases, with 10 bases sitting between them. Germline V CDR1 and CDR2: SGHTS, YDEGEE. The CDR3 consists of 14 residues.

This clone has a single count. The chain links TRBV7-9 to TRBJ1-6; 11 nucleotides align to TRBD1. Germline loops: CDR1 SEHNR, CDR2 FQNEAQ (reference sequence). The CDR3 is made up of 15 amino acids. The V segment lost 6 bases and the J segment 7 bases; nucleotides outside the gene matches: 5. CDR3 sequence (DNA): TGTGCCAGCAGTTTGGGGGACAGGGGGAATTCACCCCTCCACTTT. This codes for CASSLGDRGNSPLHF.

The chain has TRBV4-1 and TRBJ1-2; tentatively, D is TRBD1 (6 bases). Per the germline V gene, CDR1 is MGHRA and CDR2 is YSYEKL. Between the trimmed V and J ends, which lost 4 bases and 7 bases, there was a span of 16 bases. The CDR3 contains 14 residues. CDR3 bases: TGCGCCAGCAGCCCTTCTCAGGGGCTGGGTGGCTACACCTTC. It translates to CASSPSQGLGGYTF.

The genes are TRBV5-6 and TRBJ1-1, with D tentatively TRBD1 (6 bases). Germline V gives CDR1 SGHDT, CDR2 YYEEEE. CDR3 size: 16 residues. V lost 3 bases and J 0 bases, leaving 15 bases between the germline ends. The CDR3, as DNA: TGTGCCAGCAGCTCGTGGGGGCGCCATATGAACACTGAAGCTTTCTTT. This gives the protein CASSSWGRHMNTEAFF. The whole variable domain, filled in from reference TRBV5-6 and TRBJ1-1, reads DAGVTQSPTHLIKTRGQQVTLRCSPKSGHDTVSWYQQALGQGPQFIFQYYEEEERQRGNFPDRFSGHQFPNYSSELNVNALLLGDSALYLCASSSWGRHMNTEAFFGQGTRLTVV.

The chain joins TRBV7-2 to TRBJ2-5, with D perhaps being TRBD1 or TRBD2 (7 bases each). This CDR3 is built from 16 residues. Trimming stripped 4 bases from V and 5 bases from J, with 20 bases between. CDR1 SGHTA and CDR2 FQGNSA come from the germline V gene. The CDR3 DNA reads as TGTGCCAGCAGCTATACCGGGTCAGGGGGAGGGGAGACCCAGTACTTC. Protein sequence: CASSYTGSGGGETQYF.

This rearrangement joins TRBV6-5 to TRBJ2-2, with a possible D match to TRBD1 (6 bases). The germline V and J ends were trimmed by 4 bases and 3 bases, with 15 bases remaining between them. CDR3 length: 16 amino acids. Germline lookup yields CDR1 MNHEY and CDR2 SVGAGI. CDR3 sequence (DNA): TGTGCCAGCAGTTCATTAACAGGGACGTACACCGGGGAGCTGTTTTTT. Residues: CASSSLTGTYTGELFF.

The V gene is TRBV15, the J gene TRBJ2-7; the D is unclear. This CDR3 region has 16 residues. With 0 bases removed from V and 0 bases from J, the gap between germline ends came to 12 bases. Germline CDR1 reads LNHNV; CDR2 reads YYDKDF (reference sequence). This chain's CDR3 is CATSRDHPVSSYEQYF. Written as DNA, the CDR3 is TGTGCCACCAGCAGAGATCACCCGGTGAGCTCCTACGAGCAGTACTTC.

The chain has TRBV5-1 and TRBJ2-2, with D possibly being TRBD2 (6 bases). Germline V gene sequence: CDR1 SGHRS, CDR2 YFSETQ. CDR3 length equals 15 residues. Trimming removed 2 bases from V and 1 base from J, with 9 bases in between. CDR3 coding DNA: TGCGCCAGCAGCTTACTAGCCATGAACACCGGGGAGCTGTTTTTT. It yields the protein CASSLLAMNTGELFF.

The chain employs TRBV30 and TRBJ2-7; no clear D gene. V was shortened by 7 bases and J by 0 bases, with 13 bases between the two germline ends. CDR1 and CDR2 (germline): GTSNPN, SVGIG (reference sequence). The CDR3 loop spans 13 amino acids. CDR3 bases: TGTGCCTCCAGCTTTGTTAACTCCTACGAGCAGTACTTC. It codes for CASSFVNSYEQYF.

This clone was detected a few times. The chain carries TRBV7-2 and TRBJ2-2; D may match TRBD1 or TRBD2 (5 bases each). There are 17 residues in the CDR3. Trimming cost V 4 bases and J 10 bases, with 25 bases left between them. Germline V lookup: CDR1 SGHTA, CDR2 FQGNSA. The DNA for the CDR3 is TGTGCCAGCAGCTCACCCGGTGGGGGAACACGGACGGCGGAGCTGTTTTTT. Translated, it gives CASSSPGGGTRTAELFF.